The 32 T cell receptor beta chains in this list originate from one sample, sequenced in a study of beta chain features in type 1 diabetes. The investigators reverse transcribed all of the isolated RNA, so they sequenced expressed TCRB transcripts. The data were produced by immunoSEQ multiplex PCR, yet TCRdb's version contains in-frame clones alone and is incomplete. The sample comprises 200,000 to 250,000 clones, over 65% of which are singletons, and 0.053% rests with the top ten. Sequenced sample: naive CD4+ T cells from blood. The receptors originated from a man aged 25 to 40 in good health.

The V gene is TRBV15, the J gene TRBJ2-1; no clear D. Trimming removed 0 bases from V and 8 bases from J, with 11 bases in between. This CDR3 comprises 14 residues. Germline CDR1 is LNHNV and CDR2 is YYDKDF (reference sequence). The chain's CDR3 is CATSREALRDEQFF. Written as DNA, the CDR3 is TGTGCCACCAGCAGAGAAGCCCTAAGGGATGAGCAGTTCTTC. The complete variable domain, with remaining parts taken from reference TRBV15 and TRBJ2-1, reads DAMVIQNPRYQVTQFGKPVTLSCSQTLNHNVMYWYQQKSSQAPKLLFHYYDKDFNNEADTPDNFQSRRPNTSFCFLDIRSPGLGDTAMYLCATSREALRDEQFFGPGTRLTVL.

The rearrangement links TRBV20-1 to TRBJ1-1, with a possible D match to TRBD1 (5 bases). Per germline, CDR1 DFQATT and CDR2 SNEGSKA (reference sequence). Trimming pared 6 bases from V and 8 bases from J, leaving 13 bases between. The CDR3 covers 11 residues. The CDR3 DNA reads TGCAGTGCCCAAGGAACAGGCGAAGCTTTCTTT. This encodes CSAQGTGEAFF.

The chain combines TRBV7-9 with TRBJ2-3, with D perhaps TRBD1 (5 bases). The CDR3 spans 13 residues. Deletions cut 7 bases from V and 0 bases from J, with 8 bases between. Germline V gene data show CDR1 as SEHNR and CDR2 as FQNEAQ (reference sequence). CDR3 residues: CASTPGSTDTQYF. The CDR3 nucleotides are TGTGCCAGCACCCCAGGGAGCACAGATACGCAGTATTTT.

This clone turned up a few times. The J gene is TRBJ2-7, the V gene TRBV7-9; 10 nucleotides agree with TRBD1. V dropped 5 bases and J dropped 5; count of bases not matched to a gene: 9. CDR1 SEHNR and CDR2 FQNEAQ come from the germline V gene (reference sequence). The CDR3 runs to 15 residues. CDR3 protein: CASSRGDRGFDEQYF. The DNA for the CDR3 is TGTGCCAGCAGCCGAGGGGACAGGGGCTTCGACGAGCAGTACTTC.

In its sample, this clone was seen once. Lacking the conserved final phenylalanine or tryptophan, this CDR3 likely reflects a read error. The DNA is omitted, as the CDR3 cannot be located on it reliably, and the CDR3 follows TCRdb's listing. The rearrangement joins TRBV6-1 to TRBJ1-2. Counting both end residues, the CDR3 totals 13 amino acids. Germline CDR1 and CDR2: MNHNS and SASEGT. The CDR3: CASSEAGRRGWRI.

The chain is built from TRBV4-3 and TRBJ2-3; 7 positions agree with TRBD1. Germline CDR1 reads LGHNA; CDR2 reads YSLEER. The CDR3 is 19 residues long. Trimming at V came to 4 bases and at J to 3 bases, leaving 19 bases not matched to a gene. CDR3 sequence: CASSPRLLKTGPRTDTQYF. The CDR3 DNA sequence: TGCGCCAGCAGCCCACGCCTATTGAAGACAGGGCCAAGAACAGATACGCAGTATTTT.

The V gene is TRBV29-1, the J gene TRBJ2-3; D is unclear. CDR3 length: 14 residues. Germline V gives CDR1 SQVTM, CDR2 ANQGSEA. Trimming removed 4 bases from V and 1 base from J, with 12 bases in between. This chain's CDR3 is CSVAWLVGTDTQYF. The CDR3 region has the DNA TGCAGCGTTGCTTGGTTGGTGGGCACAGATACGCAGTATTTT.

This chain links TRBV29-1 with TRBJ1-2; D not resolved. Germline CDR1 is SQVTM and CDR2 is ANQGSEA. Trimming removed 7 bases at V and 2 bases at J, with 11 bases between. The CDR3 runs 12 residues. CDR3 loop: CSGWAANYGYTF. In DNA form, the CDR3 reads TGCAGCGGGTGGGCGGCGAACTATGGCTACACCTTC.

This chain links TRBV11-2 with TRBJ2-1; D is perhaps TRBD2 (6 bases). The CDR3 totals 13 residues. V lost 4 bases, J lost 9 bases, and 13 bases lay in between. The V gene's germline CDR1 is SGHAT and CDR2 FQNNGV. Here the CDR3 reads CASSSRAGGEQFF. CDR3 nucleotide sequence: TGTGCCAGCAGCTCTCGAGCGGGCGGTGAGCAGTTCTTC. Variable domain in full (rest from reference TRBV11-2 and TRBJ2-1): EAGVAQSPRYKIIEKRQSVAFWCNPISGHATLYWYQQILGQGPKLLIQFQNNGVVDDSQLPKDRFSAERLKGVDSTLKIQPAKLEDSAVYLCASSSRAGGEQFFGPGTRLTVL.

The rearrangement uses TRBV4-2 and TRBJ2-5; the D gene is possibly TRBD2 (6 bases). The CDR3 extends over 16 amino acids. Trimming removed 1 base at V and 4 bases at J, with 16 bases between. The germline V gene encodes CDR1 LGHNA and CDR2 YNFKEQ. Here the CDR3 DNA reads TGTGCCAGCAGCCAAGGGTTGCGGGGCCTCGGAGAGACCCAGTACTTC. Translation gives CASSQGLRGLGETQYF.

V usage is TRBV7-6 and J usage is TRBJ2-6; D ambiguous. The V and J ends lost 1 base and 0 bases respectively, with 4 bases between them. Germline CDR1 reads SGHVS; CDR2 reads FNYEAQ. The CDR3 extends over 15 amino acids. The CDR3 reads CASSLVNSGANVLTF. CDR3 in DNA: TGTGCCAGCAGCTTAGTAAACTCTGGGGCCAACGTCCTGACTTTC. The full variable domain, completed using reference TRBV7-6 and TRBJ2-6, is GAGVSQSPRYKVTKRGQDVALRCDPISGHVSLYWYRQALGQGPEFLTYFNYEAQQDKSGLPNDRFSAERPEGSISTLTIQRTEQRDSAMYRCASSLVNSGANVLTFGAGSRLTVL.

This clone was recorded a few times. V usage is TRBV30 and J usage is TRBJ1-5, with TRBD1 identical over 7 bases. The CDR3 runs 13 residues. The junction had 4 bases not matched to a gene; V was cut back by 4 bases and J by 4 bases. Germline assignment: CDR1 GTSNPN and CDR2 SVGIG (reference sequence). Here the CDR3 DNA reads TGTGCCTGGAATAGGGGGCAAAATCAGCCCCAGCATTTT. Translated: CAWNRGQNQPQHF.

The rearrangement joins TRBV2 to TRBJ2-3, with 9 bases lining up with TRBD2. The CDR3 contains 14 residues. V lost 2 bases and J lost 5; bases outside the gene matches: 2. The germline CDR1 and CDR2 sequences are SNHLY and FYNNEI. CDR3 nucleotides: TGTGCCAGCAGTGAACTACTAGCGGGAGATACGCAGTATTTT. This gives the protein CASSELLAGDTQYF.

The V and J genes are TRBV5-1 and TRBJ1-1; D is ambiguous. Looked up from germline, CDR1 is SGHRS and CDR2 is YFSETQ. Deletions cut 0 bases from V and 2 bases from J, with 11 bases between. The CDR3 consists of 15 residues. DNA for the CDR3: TGCGCCAGCAGCTTGGTATTCAGGAACAACACTGAAGCTTTCTTT. This codes for CASSLVFRNNTEAFF.

There are a few counts of this clone. The rearrangement joins TRBV29-1 to TRBJ2-7; no definite D call. V was shortened by 4 bases and J by 0 bases, with 7 bases between the two germline ends. This CDR3 is built from 12 residues. CDR1 and CDR2 (germline): SQVTM, ANQGSEA. Here the CDR3 reads CSVGAASYEQYF. CDR3 DNA sequence: TGCAGCGTTGGGGCAGCCTCCTACGAGCAGTACTTC.

V gene TRBV14 combines with J gene TRBJ2-5; no clear D gene. The length of the CDR3 is 11 residues. V was shortened by 1 base and J by 7 bases, with 4 bases between the two germline ends. The germline V gene encodes CDR1 SGHDN and CDR2 FVKESK. CDR3 sequence: CASSQGGTQYF. DNA of the CDR3: TGTGCCAGCAGCCAAGGGGGGACCCAGTACTTC.

In this sample, this clone turned up a few times. The V and J genes are TRBV14 and TRBJ1-6; D not resolved. Per the germline V gene, CDR1 is SGHDN and CDR2 is FVKESK. CDR3 length equals 15 residues. Between the trimmed V and J ends, which lost 3 bases and 7 bases, there was a span of 13 bases. The CDR3 spells CASSQLVGGNSPLHF. The CDR3 DNA is TGTGCCAGCAGCCAGCTGGTGGGAGGGAATTCACCCCTCCACTTT.

The gene calls are TRBV30 and TRBJ2-1; 11 bases line up with TRBD2. Germline CDR1 reads GTSNPN; CDR2 reads SVGIG (reference sequence). The CDR3 length is 13 residues. V gave up 3 bases and J gave up 9 bases; unmatched junction bases: 4. The CDR3 DNA reads TGTGCCTGGAGCCCGGGACTAGCGGCTGAGCAGTTCTTC. Translation gives CAWSPGLAAEQFF.

This clone turned up a few times. The V gene is TRBV6-5, the J gene TRBJ2-5; D is uncertain. CDR3 length: 13 residues. Germline V gene data show CDR1 as MNHEY and CDR2 as SVGAGI. Trimming took 6 bases from V and 4 from J, leaving 12 bases between them. The CDR3 coding sequence is TGTGCCAGCAGCCGAGGAAGGCCAGAGACCCAGTACTTC. Its translation: CASSRGRPETQYF.

The V gene is TRBV5-1, the J gene TRBJ1-4, with D perhaps TRBD1 (5 bases). CDR3 length: 15 residues. Trimming left V 1 base short and J 4 bases short, with 11 bases between. The germline V gene has CDR1 SGHRS and CDR2 YFSETQ. The DNA for the CDR3 is TGCGCCAGCAGCTTGACCGGGACGGGTAATGAAAAACTGTTTTTT. This translates into CASSLTGTGNEKLFF.

As to this clone: One end of the junction is discordant with germline, which a read error may explain. The chain has TRBV4-2 and TRBJ2-5; TRBD2 is a possible D gene (7 bases). The CDR3 spans 16 residues. CDR1 LGHNA and CDR2 YNFKEQ come from the germline V gene. CDR3 loop: CASTQGTSGTQETQYF. In DNA, the CDR3 is TGTGCCAGCACCCAAGGGACGAGCGGGACACAAGAGACCCAGTACTTC.

The chain couples TRBV6-5 to TRBJ2-2; 7 nucleotides line up with TRBD2. CDR1 is MNHEY and CDR2 is SVGAGI in the germline V gene. The CDR3 loop spans 16 amino acids. V shed 0 bases, J shed 1 base, and the junction held 2 bases outside the gene matches. CDR3 sequence (DNA): TGTGCCAGCAGTTACTCAGCGGGATTGAACACCGGGGAGCTGTTTTTT. It translates to CASSYSAGLNTGELFF.

V usage is TRBV19 and J usage is TRBJ2-7; no definite D call. Germline V CDR1 and CDR2: LNHDA, SQIVND (reference sequence). This CDR3 contains 13 residues. V lost 8 bases, J lost 6 bases, and 17 bases lay in between. CDR3 bases: TGTGCCAGTGGCGAGAAGGGTAGAAGCGAGCAGTACTTC. Protein product: CASGEKGRSEQYF. Drawing the rest from reference TRBV19 and TRBJ2-7, the complete variable domain is DGGITQSPKYLFRKEGQNVTLSCEQNLNHDAMYWYRQDPGQGLRLIYYSQIVNDFQKGDIAEGYSVSREKKESFPLTVTSAQKNPTAFYLCASGEKGRSEQYFGPGTRLTVT.

This chain links TRBV7-8 with TRBJ2-5; possible D gene TRBD1, 6 bases. The CDR3 is 14 residues long. Germline CDR1 is SGHVS and CDR2 is FQNEAQ. V was clipped by 5 bases and J by 4 bases, with 14 bases between them. CDR3 amino acids: CASSQNRDGETQYF. The CDR3 nucleotides read TGTGCCAGCAGCCAGAACAGGGACGGAGAGACCCAGTACTTC.

Only a few counts were recorded for this clone. Other nucleotide sequences in the sample specify the same CDR3. The chain uses TRBV5-1 and TRBJ1-1; unclear D gene. The CDR3 spans 13 residues. Germline-derived CDR1 and CDR2 are SGHRS and YFSETQ. V was clipped by 0 bases and J by 0 bases, with 3 bases between them. The DNA for the CDR3 is TGCGCCAGCAGCTTGGTTGTGAACACTGAAGCTTTCTTT. Translated, it gives CASSLVVNTEAFF. The whole variable domain, filled in from reference TRBV5-1 and TRBJ1-1, reads KAGVTQTPRYLIKTRGQQVTLSCSPISGHRSVSWYQQTPGQGLQFLFEYFSETQRNKGNFPGRFSGRQFSNSRSEMNVSTLELGDSALYLCASSLVVNTEAFFGQGTRLTVV.

The chain carries TRBV30 and TRBJ2-3; TRBD1 agrees at 12 bases. The ends lost 4 bases at V and 6 bases at J; junction bases unmatched: 8. CDR1 is GTSNPN and CDR2 is SVGIG in the germline V gene (reference sequence). This CDR3 is 15 amino acids long. The CDR3 spells CAWMLGQGALDTQYF. DNA for the CDR3: TGTGCCTGGATGTTGGGACAGGGGGCGTTGGATACGCAGTATTTT.

This clone was seen more than once but under ten times. The gene calls are TRBV29-1 and TRBJ1-2, with 8 nucleotides matching TRBD1. This CDR3 is 12 amino acids long. J was trimmed by 2 bases and V by 6 bases; bases with no gene match: 2. Per germline, CDR1 SQVTM and CDR2 ANQGSEA. CDR3 sequence: CSVDRENYGYTF. The DNA of the CDR3 is TGCAGCGTGGACAGGGAGAACTATGGCTACACCTTC.

The chain employs TRBV18 and TRBJ2-2; a weak D match, TRBD2 (5 bases). The germline V and J ends were trimmed by 6 bases and 4 bases, with 12 bases remaining between them. Germline V gene lookup returns CDR1 KGHSH and CDR2 LQKENI. There are 14 residues in the CDR3. The chain's CDR3 is CASSRPGGTGELFF. The CDR3 bases are TGTGCCAGCTCGCGGCCAGGAGGCACCGGGGAGCTGTTTTTT.

The V and J genes are TRBV7-2 and TRBJ2-1; TRBD2 might be the D (6 bases). With 5 bases removed from V and 5 bases from J, the gap between germline ends came to 13 bases. This CDR3 comprises 14 residues. The germline gives CDR1 SGHTA, CDR2 FQGNSA. The CDR3 sequence: CASSAGERDNEQFF. DNA for the CDR3: TGTGCCAGCAGCGCTGGGGAGCGGGACAATGAGCAGTTCTTC.

The chain carries TRBV30 and TRBJ1-5; D is undetermined. The CDR3 has 15 residues. The V and J ends lost 0 bases and 0 bases respectively, with 9 bases between them. The germline CDR1 and CDR2 sequences are GTSNPN and SVGIG (reference sequence). CDR3 coding DNA: TGTGCCTGGAGTGTGGGTCAGTATAGCAATCAGCCCCAGCATTTT. It encodes CAWSVGQYSNQPQHF.

The rearrangement links TRBV30 to TRBJ2-3; D is ambiguous. This CDR3 region has 12 residues. V was trimmed by 3 bases and J by 6 bases, leaving 10 bases between them. Germline V gene data show CDR1 as GTSNPN and CDR2 as SVGIG (reference sequence). DNA of the CDR3: TGTGCCTGGAGCCAACAGAAGGATACGCAGTATTTT. Encoded protein: CAWSQQKDTQYF.

The chain joins TRBV6-5 to TRBJ2-2; D is undetermined. V was cut by 9 bases and J by 7 bases, with 9 bases left in between. The length of the CDR3 is 11 residues. Germline CDR1 is MNHEY and CDR2 is SVGAGI. CDR3 bases: TGTGCCAGTGCCCAAAACGGGGAGCTGTTTTTT. Translated: CASAQNGELFF.